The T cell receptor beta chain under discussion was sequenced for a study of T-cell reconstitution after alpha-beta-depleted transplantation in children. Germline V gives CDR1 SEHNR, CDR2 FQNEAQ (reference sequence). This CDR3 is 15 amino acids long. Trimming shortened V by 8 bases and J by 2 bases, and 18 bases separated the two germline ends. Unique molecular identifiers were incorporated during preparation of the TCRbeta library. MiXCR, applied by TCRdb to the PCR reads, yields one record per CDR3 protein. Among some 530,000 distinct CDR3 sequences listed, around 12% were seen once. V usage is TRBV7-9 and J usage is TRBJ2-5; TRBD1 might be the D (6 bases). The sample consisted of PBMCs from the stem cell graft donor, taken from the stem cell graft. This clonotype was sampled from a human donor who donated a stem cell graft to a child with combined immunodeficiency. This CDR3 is CASGRGQALQETQYF. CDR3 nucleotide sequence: TGTGCCAGCGGCCGGGGACAAGCGCTACAAGAGACCCAGTACTTC. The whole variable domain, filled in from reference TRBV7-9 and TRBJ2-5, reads DTGVSQNPRHKITKRGQNVTFRCDPISEHNRLYWYRQTLGQGPEFLTYFQNEAQLEKSRLLSDRFSAERPKGSFSTLEIQRTEQGDSAMYLCASGRGQALQETQYFGPGTRLLVL.